This TCR beta chain emerged from a study of blood T cell repertoires in COVID-19. Here immunoSEQ multiplex PCR was the method, and the copy in TCRdb shows in-frame clones only, minus some. The sample contains about 280,000 clones, about 88% of which appear only once. With 6 bases clipped from V and 5 bases from J, the junction kept 6 bases outside the gene matches. This CDR3 spans 13 amino acids. Germline CDR1 reads SNHLY; CDR2 reads FYNNEI. The receptor was derived from a woman in her twenties or thirties with COVID-19, enrolled during active disease. The sequencing input was peripheral blood. The chain is built from TRBV2 and TRBJ2-5, with 7 bases fitting TRBD1. The CDR3 sequence: CASRGQTSETQYF. The DNA for the CDR3 is TGTGCCAGCAGGGGACAGACGAGCGAGACCCAGTACTTC.